Listed below are T cell receptor beta chains from one sample, sequenced in a study of cytomegalovirus exposure and HLA in healthy donors. The table came from immunoSEQ multiplex PCR; TCRdb's copy has only in-frame clones and leaves some out. The table lists around 200,000 clones, about four fifths of them singletons. The material sequenced was PBMCs. The receptors come from a woman between 18 and 29 years old in good health and CMV-seropositive. CDR3s include the opening cysteine and the closing phenylalanine or tryptophan. Fields, in order: V gene, D gene, J gene, clone size, CDR3 protein, CDR3 DNA. A D gene is named only where the DNA matches it firmly. Not every row has a clone size; where given, it reads once, few, many or a size class.

v_gene: TRBV2
d_gene: .
j_gene: TRBJ1-5
abundance: .
CDR3aa: CASSEVRGKNQPQHF
CDR3nt: TGTGCCAGCAGTGAAGTCCGAGGAAAAAATCAGCCCCAGCATTTT

v_gene: TRBV5-1
d_gene: .
j_gene: TRBJ2-7
abundance: .
CDR3aa: CASSLGGEQYF
CDR3nt: TGCGCCAGCAGCTTGGGCGGGGAGCAGTACTTC

v_gene: TRBV5-4
d_gene: .
j_gene: TRBJ2-7
abundance: .
CDR3aa: CASSLDSGGEPYEQYF
CDR3nt: TGTGCCAGCAGCTTGGACTCCGGCGGGGAACCCTACGAGCAGTACTTC

v_gene: TRBV19
d_gene: TRBD1
j_gene: TRBJ1-6
abundance: .
CDR3aa: CASSLNGQGLINGSPLHF
CDR3nt: TGTGCCAGTAGTTTAAACGGACAGGGGCTAATCAATGGCTCACCCCTCCACTTT

v_gene: TRBV6-5
d_gene: .
j_gene: TRBJ1-1
abundance: once
CDR3aa: CASSYIPVTVTEAFF
CDR3nt: TGTGCCAGCAGTTATATCCCCGTAACGGTCACTGAAGCTTTCTTT

v_gene: TRBV5-1
d_gene: .
j_gene: TRBJ1-1
abundance: .
CDR3aa: CASRNVYRAANTEAFF
CDR3nt: TGCGCCAGCAGAAACGTTTACAGGGCGGCGAACACTGAAGCTTTCTTT

v_gene: TRBV9
d_gene: .
j_gene: TRBJ1-6
abundance: few
CDR3aa: CASSPRPDSPLHF
CDR3nt: TGTGCCAGCAGCCCTCGTCCCGATTCACCCCTCCACTTT

v_gene: TRBV6-6
d_gene: .
j_gene: TRBJ1-2
abundance: .
CDR3aa: CASFTRDNHSYTF
CDR3nt: TGTGCCAGCTTTACCCGGGACAATCATAGCTACACCTTC

v_gene: TRBV10-3
d_gene: .
j_gene: TRBJ1-3
abundance: .
CDR3aa: CAIQGFSGNTIYF
CDR3nt: TGTGCCATTCAGGGTTTCTCTGGAAACACCATATATTTT

v_gene: TRBV9
d_gene: TRBD2
j_gene: TRBJ2-3
abundance: .
CDR3aa: CASSRLALTSTDTQYF
CDR3nt: TGTGCCAGCAGCCGACTAGCCTTGACTAGCACAGATACGCAGTATTTT

v_gene: TRBV7-8
d_gene: TRBD2
j_gene: TRBJ2-3
abundance: .
CDR3aa: CASSLFASGGESTDTQYF
CDR3nt: TGTGCCAGCAGCTTGTTTGCTAGCGGGGGCGAGAGCACAGATACGCAGTATTTT

v_gene: TRBV19
d_gene: TRBD1
j_gene: TRBJ1-2
abundance: .
CDR3aa: CASSLRTGASYGYTF
CDR3nt: TGTGCCAGTTCCCTCAGGACAGGCGCCTCTTATGGCTACACCTTC

v_gene: TRBV9
d_gene: .
j_gene: TRBJ1-1
abundance: .
CDR3aa: CASSLGGATEAFF
CDR3nt: TGTGCCAGCAGCCTGGGGGGTGCCACTGAAGCTTTCTTT

v_gene: TRBV20-1
d_gene: .
j_gene: TRBJ2-7
abundance: .
CDR3aa: CSARDQYEQYF
CDR3nt: TGCAGTGCTAGAGACCAATACGAGCAGTACTTC

v_gene: TRBV19
d_gene: TRBD1
j_gene: TRBJ1-5
abundance: once
CDR3aa: CASSPGQNSNQPQHF
CDR3nt: TGTGCCAGTAGTCCGGGACAGAATAGCAATCAGCCCCAGCATTTT

v_gene: TRBV7-2
d_gene: TRBD1
j_gene: TRBJ1-6
abundance: few
CDR3aa: CASSRDSILNSPLHF
CDR3nt: TGTGCCAGCAGCCGGGACAGTATCCTTAATTCACCCCTCCACTTT

v_gene: TRBV15
d_gene: .
j_gene: TRBJ1-6
abundance: .
CDR3aa: CATSTSQVHNSPLHF
CDR3nt: TGTGCCACCAGCACCAGTCAGGTTCATAATTCACCCCTCCACTTT

v_gene: TRBV6-6
d_gene: .
j_gene: TRBJ2-7
abundance: few
CDR3aa: CASSPSGQNEQYF
CDR3nt: TGTGCCAGCAGCCCCTCAGGGCAAAACGAGCAGTACTTC

v_gene: TRBV7-6
d_gene: .
j_gene: TRBJ2-7
abundance: .
CDR3aa: CASSVSAGSYEQYF
CDR3nt: TGTGCCAGCAGCGTTAGCGCCGGCTCCTACGAGCAGTACTTC

v_gene: TRBV2
d_gene: .
j_gene: TRBJ1-1
abundance: .
CDR3aa: CASRGMKTEAFF
CDR3nt: TGTGCCAGCCGAGGGATGAAAACTGAAGCTTTCTTT

v_gene: TRBV5-4
d_gene: .
j_gene: TRBJ1-4
abundance: .
CDR3aa: CASSLGQGGKNEKLFF
CDR3nt: TGTGCCAGCAGCTTAGGGCAGGGTGGGAAGAATGAAAAACTGTTTTTT

v_gene: TRBV11-3
d_gene: TRBD2
j_gene: TRBJ2-1
abundance: .
CDR3aa: CASSSGTTNEQFF
CDR3nt: TGTGCCAGCAGCTCAGGGACTACCAATGAGCAGTTCTTC

v_gene: TRBV4-1
d_gene: .
j_gene: TRBJ2-2
abundance: .
CDR3aa: CASSQDPGGELFF
CDR3nt: TGCGCCAGCAGCCAAGACCCCGGTGGGGAGCTGTTTTTT

v_gene: TRBV5-4
d_gene: TRBD1
j_gene: TRBJ1-2
abundance: .
CDR3aa: CASSGGGLGYGYTF
CDR3nt: TGTGCCAGCAGCGGAGGGGGCTTGGGCTATGGCTACACCTTC

v_gene: TRBV9
d_gene: .
j_gene: TRBJ2-1
abundance: .
CDR3aa: CASSPLLPPYNEQFF
CDR3nt: TGTGCCAGCAGCCCGTTACTGCCACCCTACAATGAGCAGTTCTTC

v_gene: TRBV5-4
d_gene: .
j_gene: TRBJ1-2
abundance: .
CDR3aa: CASSDYRDGYTF
CDR3nt: TGTGCCAGCAGCGACTACAGGGACGGCTACACCTTC

v_gene: TRBV25-1
d_gene: .
j_gene: TRBJ2-5
abundance: .
CDR3aa: CASSRRGPGETQYF
CDR3nt: TGTGCCAGCAGTAGGCGGGGGCCTGGAGAGACCCAGTACTTC

v_gene: TRBV2
d_gene: TRBD1
j_gene: TRBJ1-1
abundance: .
CDR3aa: CASNKQGERRNTEAFF
CDR3nt: TGTGCCAGCAATAAACAGGGGGAAAGGAGGAACACTGAAGCTTTCTTT

v_gene: TRBV29-1
d_gene: .
j_gene: TRBJ1-3
abundance: .
CDR3aa: CSVAVSGNTIYF
CDR3nt: TGCAGCGTTGCAGTCTCTGGAAACACCATATATTTT

v_gene: TRBV6-1
d_gene: .
j_gene: TRBJ1-5
abundance: .
CDR3aa: CASKVGVGQPQHF
CDR3nt: TGTGCCAGCAAAGTAGGGGTGGGGCAGCCCCAGCATTTT

v_gene: TRBV19
d_gene: .
j_gene: TRBJ1-5
abundance: .
CDR3aa: CASKTGPTGSYSNQPQHF
CDR3nt: TGTGCCAGTAAAACCGGCCCGACAGGATCCTATAGCAATCAGCCCCAGCATTTT

v_gene: TRBV7-9
d_gene: TRBD1
j_gene: TRBJ1-2
abundance: .
CDR3aa: CASSRQGALVYGYTF
CDR3nt: TGTGCCAGCAGCCGACAGGGGGCATTAGTCTATGGCTACACCTTC

v_gene: TRBV7-2
d_gene: .
j_gene: TRBJ2-1
abundance: .
CDR3aa: CASSHGGHNEQFF
CDR3nt: TGTGCCAGCAGTCACGGCGGCCACAATGAGCAGTTCTTC

v_gene: TRBV5-4
d_gene: .
j_gene: TRBJ1-2
abundance: .
CDR3aa: CASNPGGANYGYTF
CDR3nt: TGTGCCAGCAACCCCGGAGGGGCTAACTATGGCTACACCTTC

v_gene: TRBV5-8
d_gene: .
j_gene: TRBJ2-7
abundance: few
CDR3aa: CASSFLRVKEQYF
CDR3nt: TGTGCCAGCAGCTTTCTCAGGGTTAAAGAGCAGTACTTC

v_gene: TRBV7-9
d_gene: .
j_gene: TRBJ2-2
abundance: .
CDR3aa: CASSLVRGSNTGELFF
CDR3nt: TGTGCCAGCAGCTTAGTTCGGGGTTCGAACACCGGGGAGCTGTTTTTT

v_gene: TRBV7-9
d_gene: .
j_gene: TRBJ2-1
abundance: once
CDR3aa: CASSPSPLDEQFF
CDR3nt: TGTGCCAGCAGCCCTAGCCCTTTAGATGAGCAGTTCTTC

v_gene: TRBV2
d_gene: .
j_gene: TRBJ2-1
abundance: .
CDR3aa: CASSDGATISYNEQFF
CDR3nt: TGTGCCAGCAGTGATGGGGCCACCATCTCCTACAATGAGCAGTTCTTC

v_gene: TRBV6-1
d_gene: TRBD2
j_gene: TRBJ2-1
abundance: .
CDR3aa: CASSEGTSGGNEQFF
CDR3nt: TGTGCCAGCAGTGAAGGGACTAGCGGGGGCAATGAGCAGTTCTTC